These 11 T cell receptor beta chains were all obtained from the same sample, sequenced in a study of Ad26.COV2.S vaccination and SARS-CoV-2 variants. TCRdb's copy holds only in-frame clones and misses some; the assay was immunoSEQ multiplex PCR. This sample has 300,000 to 350,000 clones; less than 90% occur once, and the top ten carry approximately 5.9%. The treatment denotes: some 19 received Ad26.COV2.S at low or high dose, single or two shots; 5 received placebo; per-sample allocation not given. At day 63 after the first vaccine or placebo injection, samples were drawn. This material consisted of peripheral blood, taken in a trial of Ad26.COV2.S vaccine versus placebo. Receptors were obtained from a person between 18 and 65 years old who received the Ad26.COV2.S COVID-19 vaccine or a placebo.

The rearrangement uses TRBV6-5 and TRBJ1-2; 7 positions match TRBD1. The junction had 7 bases not matched to a gene; V was cut back by 5 bases and J by 4 bases. Germline V gene lookup returns CDR1 MNHEY and CDR2 SVGAGI. The CDR3 length is 14 residues. The chain's CDR3 is CASSQMEGAYGYTF. The DNA for the CDR3 is TGTGCCAGCAGTCAGATGGAGGGGGCCTATGGCTACACCTTC.

The chain carries TRBV7-9 and TRBJ2-7, with 8 bases fitting TRBD1. After removal of 1 base from V and 4 bases from J, the junction contained 9 bases not matched to a gene. Germline CDR1 SEHNR, CDR2 FQNEAQ (reference sequence). CDR3 length: 16 amino acids. CDR3 sequence: CASSLGTGTFRYEQYF. For the CDR3, the DNA is TGTGCCAGCAGCTTAGGGACAGGGACTTTCCGTTACGAGCAGTACTTC. The whole variable domain, filled in from reference TRBV7-9 and TRBJ2-7, reads DTGVSQNPRHKITKRGQNVTFRCDPISEHNRLYWYRQTLGQGPEFLTYFQNEAQLEKSRLLSDRFSAERPKGSFSTLEIQRTEQGDSAMYLCASSLGTGTFRYEQYFGPGTRLTVT.

The rearrangement joins TRBV12-3 or TRBV12-4 to TRBJ2-7; 10 bases are a match to TRBD1. V gave up 4 bases and J gave up 6 bases; unmatched junction bases: 3. The CDR3 has 13 residues. CDR3 sequence: CASSSGQGGEQYF. CDR3 DNA sequence: TGTGCCAGCAGTTCCGGACAGGGGGGCGAGCAGTACTTC.

The chain has TRBV15 and TRBJ1-2; the match to TRBD1 covers 9 bases. After removal of 1 base from V and 4 bases from J, the junction contained 1 base not matched to a gene. Germline V CDR1 and CDR2: LNHNV, YYDKDF (reference sequence). The length of the CDR3 is 14 residues. The CDR3: CATSRGTGVYGYTF. CDR3 nucleotide sequence: TGTGCCACCAGCAGAGGGACAGGGGTCTATGGCTACACCTTC.

The chain combines TRBV3-1 (or the pseudogene TRBV3-2) with TRBJ2-1; 7 nucleotides align to TRBD2. The CDR3 has 16 residues. Germline CDR1 and CDR2: LGHDT and YNNKEL (reference sequence). Trimming at V came to 4 bases and at J to 6 bases, leaving 12 bases not matched to a gene. CDR3 loop: CASSPRRLAGVNEQFF. In DNA, the CDR3 is TGTGCCAGCAGCCCCCGACGACTAGCTGGGGTCAATGAGCAGTTCTTC.

The chain links TRBV7-3 to TRBJ2-1; TRBD1 agrees at 9 bases. Per the germline V gene, CDR1 is SGHTA and CDR2 is FQGTGA. J gave up 5 bases and V 6 bases, and 11 bases lay outside the gene matches. The CDR3 runs to 16 residues. The CDR3 here is CASRMTPGQGDNEQFF. The CDR3 DNA sequence: TGTGCCAGCAGAATGACGCCGGGACAGGGCGACAATGAGCAGTTCTTC.

Ten or more counts support this clone. The chain recombines TRBV28 with TRBJ1-6, with 10 bases fitting TRBD1. V gave up 5 bases and J gave up 17 bases; unmatched junction bases: 12. This CDR3 has 14 amino acids. Germline lookup yields CDR1 MDHEN and CDR2 SYDVKM. This CDR3 reads CASSLGQGMELVHF. The CDR3 region has the DNA TGTGCCAGCAGTCTGGGACAGGGGATGGAGTTGGTCCACTTT.

Turning to this clone: Other DNA sequences in the same sample also yield this CDR3. The J gene is TRBJ2-5, the V gene TRBV7-8, with D hard to call. The V end was cut by 5 bases, the J end by 1 base, with 2 bases between. The CDR3 length is 11 residues. Germline lookup yields CDR1 SGHVS and CDR2 FQNEAQ. The CDR3 here is CASSLQETQYF. In DNA form, the CDR3 reads TGTGCCAGCAGCCTCCAAGAGACCCAGTACTTC. Based on the CDR3 plus reference TRBV7-8 and TRBJ2-5, the full variable domain is GAGVSQSPRYKVAKRGQDVALRCDPISGHVSLFWYQQALGQGPEFLTYFQNEAQLDKSGLPSDRFFAERPEGSVSTLKIQRTQQEDSAVYLCASSLQETQYFGPGTRLLVL.

In this sample, this clone turned up once. The chain carries TRBV7-8 and TRBJ2-7; 8 bases match TRBD1. V trimming: 4 bases; J trimming: 6 bases; junction bases outside the gene matches: 2. This CDR3 comprises 12 residues. CDR1 SGHVS and CDR2 FQNEAQ come from the germline V gene. The DNA of the CDR3 is TGTGCCAGCAGCTGGACAGGGATCGAGCAGTACTTC. Translated: CASSWTGIEQYF. Supplemented by reference TRBV7-8 and TRBJ2-7, the full variable domain reads GAGVSQSPRYKVAKRGQDVALRCDPISGHVSLFWYQQALGQGPEFLTYFQNEAQLDKSGLPSDRFFAERPEGSVSTLKIQRTQQEDSAVYLCASSWTGIEQYFGPGTRLTVT.

The chain employs TRBV7-6 and TRBJ2-2; 7 nucleotides agree with TRBD2. The V gene end was trimmed by 0 bases and the J gene end by 6 bases; junction bases not matched to a gene: 7. The CDR3 length is 16 residues. Per the germline V gene, CDR1 is SGHVS and CDR2 is FNYEAQ. For the CDR3, the DNA is TGTGCCAGCAGCTTAGCGTCGGGAGGACTGGCCGGGGAGCTGTTTTTT. Translating gives CASSLASGGLAGELFF.

This chain joins TRBV28 and TRBJ1-1, with a tentative D call TRBD1 (5 bases). Trimming shortened V by 3 bases and J by 9 bases, and 8 bases separated the two germline ends. CDR1 and CDR2 from the germline V gene are MDHEN and SYDVKM. The CDR3 has 11 residues. CDR3 residues: CASSFEGKAFF. CDR3 in DNA: TGTGCCAGCAGTTTTGAGGGGAAAGCTTTCTTT.